The T cell receptor beta chain under discussion was sequenced for a study of T cell repertoires in cytomegalovirus infection. The wider study: CMV infection together with matching HLA type was indicated by public TCR beta signatures.

With V trimmed by 2 bases and J by 1 base, 4 bases remained unmatched. This CDR3 spans 15 amino acids. Germline V gene sequence: CDR1 SGHDN, CDR2 FVKESK. In TCRdb, the reads were re-called with MiXCR into one record per CDR3 protein. The table lists about 490,000 distinct CDR3 sequences, 16% of them singletons. Study-wide points: Identification of carriers of CMV plus the relevant HLA was achieved through cumulative public TCR beta family frequency. The ex vivo response was dominated by HLA-C-restricted CMV-specific TCR beta clonotypes.

On this clonotype itself: The antigen is undetermined.

Sequencing was carried out using CD8+ T cells from PBMCs. This rearrangement joins TRBV14 to TRBJ2-7; 8 nucleotides align to TRBD1. The sequence derives from a human donor in good health (CMV status not recorded). Some clones in this sample may be carry-over from other donors' samples. The CDR3 region is CASSQRQGTSYEQYF. In nucleotides, the CDR3 is TGTGCCAGCAGCCAAAGACAGGGGACTTCCTACGAGCAGTACTTC.